The sequence of this T cell receptor beta chain was determined in a study of blood T cell repertoires in COVID-19. Individuals drawn from 20 to 25 US areas were roughly 18 to 95 years old. It was within 2 weeks before study entry that exposed participants met a COVID-19 case. The sample holds one count of this clone. Assay used: immunoSEQ multiplex PCR; TCRdb lists only in-frame clones, some missing. The table includes hundreds of thousands of clones, roughly 80% detected once. This CDR3 region has 15 residues. Germline trimming cut 5 bases from V and 6 bases from J; bases unmatched to any gene: 7. Germline loops: CDR1 SGHTA, CDR2 FQGNSA.

The sequence came from a middle-aged man who had been exposed to COVID-19. The sequenced sample consisted of PBMCs or T cells enriched from blood (not recorded which). V gene TRBV7-2 combines with J gene TRBJ2-2; 9 bases fit TRBD1. The CDR3 region is CASSPGTGIPGELFF. Here the CDR3 DNA reads TGTGCCAGCAGCCCCGGGACAGGGATTCCCGGGGAGCTGTTTTTT.